This T cell receptor (beta chain) came from a study of cytomegalovirus exposure and HLA in healthy donors. Overall study results and limits: According to reports, the classifier identified cytomegalovirus status with high specificity and sensitivity. The listing of roughly 160 TCR beta chains classed them as cytomegalovirus-associated.

The germline gives CDR1 SGDLS, CDR2 YYNGEE. CDR3 length: 16 residues. V dropped 3 bases and J dropped 0; count of bases not matched to a gene: 3. A note on this clone: Its antigen is currently unknown.

Sequencing used immunoSEQ multiplex PCR; TCRdb keeps in-frame clones, though not all of them. The table lists 150,000 or so clones, 80% to 90% of them singletons. The clonotype was recovered from a woman under 30 in good health and CMV-seropositive. J is TRBJ1-3 and V is TRBV9; 10 bases are a match to TRBD1. Input material: PBMCs. This CDR3 reads CASSAGTGASGNTIYF. The DNA for the CDR3 is TGTGCCAGCAGCGCCGGGACAGGGGCCTCTGGAAACACCATATATTTT.